This record concerns one TCR beta chain sequence. It lacks a known antigen. Within one base of it there is no much larger clone, and no base qualities were kept. V and J are trimmed by 5 bases and 5 bases, and the gene matches miss 9 bases of the junction. The CDR3 has 15 amino acids, counting the end cysteine and phenylalanine. Only the CDR3 part of the read is kept: 45 bases, read in frame from the first base. CDR1 PRHDT and CDR2 FYEKMQ were looked up in the germline V gene (reference sequence). This specimen comes from a study of blood T cells in healthy people across ages (dated by TCRdb to between 2015 and 2017). As for the study more broadly: In model experiments, template switching captured roughly one uniquely barcoded TCR beta cDNA molecule for every two T cells. The study analyzed two additional independent replicas of 1 million unique cDNA reads from the same blood draw for two donors, one aged 18 to 29 and one aged 80 or older. The study measured age-related changes in TCR beta repertoire diversity using deep sequencing normalized with unique cDNA molecular identifiers. To avoid experimental bias, donors of different ages were randomly spread across the sequencing lanes. The donors were split into four age groups: young (average 16 years), middle-aged (more than 35), aged (over 55) and long-lived (roughly 80). The investigation overall reported the following: Estimates of total diversity from one million sequenced T cells were regarded as lower bounds and underestimates. Bulk unsorted PBMC profiling prevented conclusive comparison of naive and antigen-experienced compartments. Compared with the aged group, the long-lived group had more naive CD4+ T cells, fewer expanded clones and increased TCR diversity, a pattern suggesting age selection. Because the CMV infection status of the donors was unknown, age-related changes in expanded clonotypes may potentially have been confounded. As age increased, observed TCR beta diversity per million T cells dropped in a roughly linear way, and a significant reduction was already evident by age around 41. Observed TCR beta diversity correlated strongly with the percentage of naive T cells measured by flow cytometry.

Donors were a few dozen systemically healthy Caucasian individuals from Russia aged roughly 6 to 100 years. Roughly 9.5 milliliters of peripheral blood were drawn from each donor into EDTA-treated Vacutainer tubes. Ficoll-Paque density-gradient centrifugation was used to isolate PBMCs, with at least 6 million per sample. Total RNA was extracted from PBMCs with Trizol reagent, with at least 6 micrograms obtained per sample. For every donor, flow cytometry on a PBMC aliquot measured the percentage of naive CD45RAhigh/CD27high T cells. Libraries were prepared through 5' RACE. TCRdb lists the instrument as Illumina HiSeq 2500. A second PCR of roughly 6 to 12 cycles was run with a J-beta primer mix and a sample-barcoded 5' primer. A template-switch 5' adaptor carrying 12 random nucleotides introduced a unique molecular identifier onto each TCR beta cDNA molecule. Each sample yielded at least 2.5 million CDR3-containing paired-end reads. First-strand cDNA synthesis was performed from all RNA using the Mint cDNA synthesis kit, with priming by a TRBC-specific oligonucleotide. All cDNA was treated with uracil-DNA glycosylase and then went through a first 18-cycle PCR with the universal primers M1SS and BC2_uni_R. The study's own analysis went as follows. For normalization, 1 million high-quality reads, each with a distinct molecular identifier, were randomly selected from each sample. Reads with shared molecular identifiers were discarded instead of being binned into consensus sequences. MiTCR, run with a Q25 quality threshold and the strictest error-elimination algorithm, handled CDR3 identification, clonotype clustering and error correction. A nonparametric unseen species model using Euler transformation provided a lower-bound estimate of total TCR beta diversity. TCRdb passed the public sequencing reads through fastp at Q25 and MiXCR, retaining productive beta sequences. All rows with the same CDR3 protein become a single entry with the most common DNA and genes. The V and J calls were not made by the authors but by TCRdb's processing. The sample profile shows fewer than 750,000 distinct CDR3 sequences; approximately 52% of them were found once. The ten biggest clones cover around an eighth of the sample.

The sequencing sample was made of blood. The receptor was derived from a woman older than 75 in good health. The sequence links TRBV13 to TRBJ2-3; 8 nucleotides in the junction match TRBD2. The CDR3 protein is CASSLSSGGGDTQYF. The nucleotide sequence is given as TGTGCCAGCAGCCTCTCATCGGGGGGGGGAGATACGCAGTATTTT.